The 23 T cell receptor beta chains below were found in one sample sequenced in a study of shared clonotypes between healthy human individuals. Only in-frame clones appear in the TCRdb table, and some are missing; sequencing was by immunoSEQ multiplex PCR. The data contain 2.5 million or so clones, more than 80% of them singletons. Sequenced sample: naive CD4+ T cells sorted from blood. This sample's subset: CD45RA+ positively selected. These receptors all come from a man aged 18 to 35 in good health.

The sample holds a few counts of this clone. Other DNA sequences of this sample code for an identical CDR3. This chain links TRBV5-1 with TRBJ1-4; D is unresolved. Germline V gene lookup returns CDR1 SGHRS and CDR2 YFSETQ. V was pared by 2 bases and J by 0 bases, with 5 bases between. This CDR3 has 14 residues. The CDR3 loop is CASSFGATNEKLFF. The CDR3 nucleotides are TGCGCCAGCAGCTTCGGGGCAACTAATGAAAAACTGTTTTTT.

The CDR3: CSVVYIDGYSGANVLTF. CDR3 nucleotides: TGCAGCGTTGTTTATATCGACGGATACTCTGGGGCCAACGTCCTGACTTTC. The chain combines TRBV29-1 with TRBJ2-6; D gene unclear. The germline CDR1 and CDR2 sequences are SQVTM and ANQGSEA. V was cut by 4 bases and J by 0 bases, with 16 bases left in between. The CDR3 extends over 17 amino acids. Filled out from reference TRBV29-1 and TRBJ2-6, the complete variable domain reads SAVISQKPSRDICQRGTSLTIQCQVDSQVTMMFWYRQQPGQSLTLIATANQGSEATYESGFVIDKFPISRPNLTFSTLTVSNMSPEDSSIYLCSVVYIDGYSGANVLTFGAGSRLTVL.

The CDR3, as DNA: TGTGCCAGCAGCTTTGGATTTTACGGGTCACAAGAGACCCAGTACTTC. This gives the protein CASSFGFYGSQETQYF. This chain links TRBV7-2 with TRBJ2-5; D remains unclear. Trimming removed 3 bases from V and 2 bases from J, with 16 bases in between. CDR1 is SGHTA and CDR2 is FQGNSA in the germline V gene. This CDR3 contains 16 residues.

This clone was picked up one time. V and J are TRBV10-3 and TRBJ2-7; 11 bases fit TRBD2. With 6 bases clipped from V and 4 bases from J, the junction kept 5 bases outside the gene matches. CDR1 is ENHRY and CDR2 is SYGVKD in the germline V gene. The CDR3 has 14 residues. The CDR3 spells CAIRTGTSGYEQYF. In DNA form, the CDR3 reads TGTGCCATCAGAACCGGGACTAGCGGATACGAGCAGTACTTC.

CDR3 amino acids: CASSQGSGADTQYF. The CDR3 nucleotides are TGTGCCAGCAGCCAGGGGAGTGGAGCAGATACGCAGTATTTT. The chain combines TRBV7-2 with TRBJ2-3, with D perhaps matching TRBD1 (6 bases). Trimming removed 5 bases at V and 4 bases at J, with 13 bases between. Germline CDR1 is SGHTA and CDR2 is FQGNSA. The CDR3 has 14 residues.

The chain joins TRBV6-1 to TRBJ1-6; possibly TRBD1 for D (5 bases). V dropped 1 base and J dropped 9 bases, with 13 bases sitting between them. The CDR3 is 15 residues long. Germline assignment: CDR1 MNHNS and CDR2 SASEGT. CDR3 bases: TGTGCCAGCAGTGAAGAGGGTCCCGGGACTTCACCCCTCCACTTT. The encoded protein is CASSEEGPGTSPLHF.

The chain uses TRBV15 and TRBJ2-2; D gene ambiguous. This CDR3 region has 14 residues. V lost 5 bases and J 5 bases, leaving 12 bases between the germline ends. Germline V gives CDR1 LNHNV, CDR2 YYDKDF (reference sequence). The CDR3 DNA is TGTGCCACCAGCGGCAGGACGCGGACCGGGGAGCTGTTTTTT. Translated, it gives CATSGRTRTGELFF.

This chain joins TRBV6-1 and TRBJ2-5, with 8 bases matching TRBD2. The germline V gene encodes CDR1 MNHNS and CDR2 SASEGT. This CDR3 region has 14 residues. J was trimmed by 7 bases and V by 4 bases; bases with no gene match: 8. The CDR3 protein is CASSGPGREGTQYF. The CDR3 nucleotides read TGTGCCAGCAGTGGACCGGGACGGGAGGGGACCCAGTACTTC.

V usage is TRBV28 and J usage is TRBJ1-1; D is unclear. This CDR3 is 15 amino acids long. V lost 4 bases, J lost 1 base, and 13 bases lay in between. Germline V CDR1 and CDR2: MDHEN, SYDVKM. The chain's CDR3 is CASSSPRGSNTEAFF. In DNA, the CDR3 is TGTGCCAGCAGTTCTCCTCGGGGTTCGAACACTGAAGCTTTCTTT.

DNA of the CDR3: TGTGCCTGTAAAAACCAGGAAACAACTAATGAAAAACTGTTTTTT. As protein: CACKNQETTNEKLFF. The chain joins TRBV30 to TRBJ1-4; D remains unclear. The CDR3 has 15 residues. Deletions cut 6 bases from V and 0 bases from J, with 14 bases between. Per germline, CDR1 GTSNPN and CDR2 SVGIG (reference sequence).

The chain employs TRBV10-3 and TRBJ1-2, with 7 bases lining up with TRBD1. V trimming: 1 base; J trimming: 3 bases; junction bases outside the gene matches: 2. This CDR3 has 14 amino acids. CDR1 is ENHRY, CDR2 SYGVKD, per germline. The CDR3 DNA reads as TGTGCCATCAGTGAGTGGGGGACAGACTATGGCTACACCTTC. Protein product: CAISEWGTDYGYTF.

V gene TRBV18 combines with J gene TRBJ1-5; D not resolved. Germline-derived CDR1 and CDR2 are KGHSH and LQKENI. Trimming cost V 0 bases and J 6 bases, with 18 bases left between them. The CDR3 is made up of 17 amino acids. CDR3 residues: CASSPPFRGTQAQPQHF. The CDR3 nucleotides read TGTGCCAGCTCACCACCGTTCCGGGGAACCCAAGCTCAGCCCCAGCATTTT.

The rearrangement uses TRBV5-5 and TRBJ2-7, with 8 bases aligning to TRBD2. There are 16 residues in the CDR3. Germline V gives CDR1 SGHKS, CDR2 YYEKEE (reference sequence). V gave up 2 bases and J gave up 0 bases; unmatched junction bases: 7. CDR3 amino acids: CASSFSGTTISYEQYF. The CDR3 DNA sequence: TGTGCCAGCAGCTTTAGCGGGACAACAATCTCCTACGAGCAGTACTTC.

The chain recombines TRBV5-1 with TRBJ2-1; 12 bases fit TRBD2. The CDR3 is 19 amino acids. Losses at the gene ends were 3 bases for V and 7 bases for J; bases not matched to a gene: 17. Germline lookup yields CDR1 SGHRS and CDR2 YFSETQ. CDR3 sequence reads: CASSWPSGRAVTLKNEQFF. The CDR3 DNA reads TGCGCCAGCAGCTGGCCTAGCGGGAGGGCCGTTACCCTCAAGAATGAGCAGTTCTTC.

This clone was seen only once. Possible read error: a much larger clone is one base away. Other DNA sequences in this specimen translate into the identical CDR3. The J gene is TRBJ1-5, the V gene TRBV7-2, with D perhaps TRBD1 (5 bases). Trimming pared 3 bases from V and 7 bases from J, leaving 7 bases between. CDR3 length: 12 residues. CDR1 SGHTA and CDR2 FQGNSA come from the germline V gene. CDR3 region: CASSLDNQPQHF. As DNA, the CDR3 is TGTGCCAGCAGCTTGGACAACCAGCCCCAGCATTTT.

Comments on this clone: Other DNA sequences within the sample encode an identical CDR3. This chain connects TRBV9 to TRBJ2-7; 7 bases line up with TRBD2. Trimming took 0 bases from V and 0 from J; bases not matched to a gene: 3. CDR3 length equals 15 residues. Per germline, CDR1 SGDLS and CDR2 YYNGEE. CDR3 bases: TGTGCCAGCAGCGTAGAGGGCGGGAGCTCCTACGAGCAGTACTTC. Translation gives CASSVEGGSSYEQYF.

The chain has TRBV5-1 and TRBJ1-5; 9 bases map to TRBD1. The CDR3 is 16 residues long. The V segment lost 0 bases and the J segment 6 bases; nucleotides outside the gene matches: 7. The germline CDR1 and CDR2 sequences are SGHRS and YFSETQ. The CDR3 sequence: CASSLVGQGRGQPQHF. DNA for the CDR3: TGCGCCAGCAGCTTGGTGGGACAGGGCAGGGGTCAGCCCCAGCATTTT.

V and J are TRBV27 and TRBJ2-7, with D possibly matching TRBD2 (5 bases). Trimming removed 3 bases at V and 6 bases at J, with 12 bases between. CDR3 length equals 13 residues. The germline V gene encodes CDR1 MNHEY and CDR2 SMNVEV (reference sequence). CDR3 nucleotide sequence: TGTGCCAGCAGTTTGAAGGTGGGGAGCGAGCAGTACTTC. Translated: CASSLKVGSEQYF.

The chain is built from TRBV18 and TRBJ2-2, with a weak D call TRBD1 (5 bases). The CDR3 totals 17 residues. The V gene's germline CDR1 is KGHSH and CDR2 LQKENI. Trimming took off 0 bases at V and 0 bases at J, with 11 bases between the two ends. The CDR3 region is CASSPPARGTNTGELFF. DNA for the CDR3: TGTGCCAGCTCACCACCGGCTAGGGGAACGAACACCGGGGAGCTGTTTTTT.

V usage is TRBV5-1 and J usage is TRBJ2-2; either TRBD1 or TRBD2 may fit D (5 bases each). The CDR3 length is 15 residues. With 1 base removed from V and 4 bases from J, the gap between germline ends came to 11 bases. Germline V gene sequence: CDR1 SGHRS, CDR2 YFSETQ. CDR3 sequence (DNA): TGCGCCAGCAGCTTGACGCTCGGGACCACCGGGGAGCTGTTTTTT. Translation: CASSLTLGTTGELFF.

This clone was seen only once. The gene calls are TRBV2 and TRBJ1-4; 7 nucleotides line up with TRBD1. This CDR3 is 15 amino acids long. With 6 bases clipped from V and 7 bases from J, the junction kept 11 bases outside the gene matches. Germline CDR1 reads SNHLY; CDR2 reads FYNNEI. DNA for the CDR3: TGTGCCAGCAGACCGGACAGGCGCGGCCGTGAAAAACTGTTTTTT. This translates into CASRPDRRGREKLFF.

As regards this clone: Other DNA variants within this sample encode the same CDR3. The rearrangement links TRBV18 to TRBJ2-7; 7 bases line up with TRBD1. CDR1 KGHSH and CDR2 LQKENI come from the germline V gene. The CDR3 loop spans 14 amino acids. V was clipped by 4 bases and J by 1 base; unmatched bases: 4. The CDR3, as DNA: TGTGCCAGCTCACGGACGACAGGGTCCTACGAGCAGTACTTC. Translating it yields CASSRTTGSYEQYF.

Notes on this clone: Other DNA variants within this sample encode the same CDR3. The V call is TRBV6-5, the J call TRBJ1-4, with a weak D call TRBD1 (5 bases). Germline V gives CDR1 MNHEY, CDR2 SVGAGI. V lost 0 bases to trimming and J lost 5 bases, with 10 bases between them. This CDR3 region has 15 residues. The CDR3 DNA reads TGTGCCAGCAGTTACTCTGGGGGAGGCAATGAAAAACTGTTTTTT. Translating gives CASSYSGGGNEKLFF.